This T cell receptor beta chain was sequenced during a study of T cell changes during pregnancy in multiple sclerosis. Repertoires were generated with immunoSEQ multiplex PCR, while TCRdb's copy carries only in-frame clones and drops some. The sample lists roughly 60,000 clones, roughly 90% occurring once. The CDR3 is 17 amino acids. Germline V lookup: CDR1 SGHAT, CDR2 FQNNGV. Trimming removed 5 bases from V and 5 bases from J; junction bases left unmatched: 16. This material consisted of peripheral blood, taken in the second trimester of pregnancy. This receptor was identified in a female donor with multiple sclerosis, enrolled in a pregnancy study. The chain joins TRBV11-2 to TRBJ2-3; 7 bases line up with TRBD2. The CDR3 loop is CASSLPVGEGLGDTQYF. The CDR3 DNA is TGTGCCAGCAGCCTACCGGTGGGGGAGGGCCTCGGAGATACGCAGTATTTT. The variable domain in full, completed from reference TRBV11-2 and TRBJ2-3, reads EAGVAQSPRYKIIEKRQSVAFWCNPISGHATLYWYQQILGQGPKLLIQFQNNGVVDDSQLPKDRFSAERLKGVDSTLKIQPAKLEDSAVYLCASSLPVGEGLGDTQYFGPGTRLTVL.